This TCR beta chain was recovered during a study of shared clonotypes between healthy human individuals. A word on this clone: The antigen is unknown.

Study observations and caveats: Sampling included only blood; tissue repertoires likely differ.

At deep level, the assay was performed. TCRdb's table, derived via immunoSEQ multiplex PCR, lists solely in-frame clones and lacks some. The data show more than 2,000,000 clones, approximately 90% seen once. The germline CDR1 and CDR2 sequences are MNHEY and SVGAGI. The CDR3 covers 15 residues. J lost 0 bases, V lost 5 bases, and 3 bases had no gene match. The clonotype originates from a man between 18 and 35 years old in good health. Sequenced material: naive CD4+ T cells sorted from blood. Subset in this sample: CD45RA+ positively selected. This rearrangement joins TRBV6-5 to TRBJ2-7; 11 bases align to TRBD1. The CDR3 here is CASSRGTGGSYEQYF. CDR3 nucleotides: TGTGCCAGCAGTCGAGGGACAGGGGGCTCCTACGAGCAGTACTTC.